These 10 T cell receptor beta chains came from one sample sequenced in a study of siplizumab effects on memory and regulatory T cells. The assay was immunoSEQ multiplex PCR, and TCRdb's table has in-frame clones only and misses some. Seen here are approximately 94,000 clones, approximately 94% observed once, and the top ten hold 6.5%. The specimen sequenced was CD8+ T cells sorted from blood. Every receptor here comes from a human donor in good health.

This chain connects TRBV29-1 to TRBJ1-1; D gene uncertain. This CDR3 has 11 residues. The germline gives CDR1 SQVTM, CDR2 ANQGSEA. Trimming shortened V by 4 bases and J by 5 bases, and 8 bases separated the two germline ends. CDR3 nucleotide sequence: TGCAGCGTTGCCCGAGGGACTGAAGCTTTCTTT. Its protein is CSVARGTEAFF. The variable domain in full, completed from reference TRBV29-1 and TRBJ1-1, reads SAVISQKPSRDICQRGTSLTIQCQVDSQVTMMFWYRQQPGQSLTLIATANQGSEATYESGFVIDKFPISRPNLTFSTLTVSNMSPEDSSIYLCSVARGTEAFFGQGTRLTVV.

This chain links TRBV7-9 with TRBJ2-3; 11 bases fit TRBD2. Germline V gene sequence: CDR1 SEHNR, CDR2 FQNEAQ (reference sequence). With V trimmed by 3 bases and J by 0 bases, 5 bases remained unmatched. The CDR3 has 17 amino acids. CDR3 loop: CASSFELAGASTDTQYF. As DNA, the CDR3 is TGTGCCAGCAGCTTTGAACTAGCGGGGGCTAGCACAGATACGCAGTATTTT.

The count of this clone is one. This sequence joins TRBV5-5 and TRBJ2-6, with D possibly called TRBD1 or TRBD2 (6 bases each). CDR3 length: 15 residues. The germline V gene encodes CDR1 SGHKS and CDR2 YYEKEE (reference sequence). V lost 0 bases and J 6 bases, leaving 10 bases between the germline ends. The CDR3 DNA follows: TGTGCCAGCAGCTTGGAGGGGGGACCGGCCAACGTCCTGACTTTC. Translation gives CASSLEGGPANVLTF.

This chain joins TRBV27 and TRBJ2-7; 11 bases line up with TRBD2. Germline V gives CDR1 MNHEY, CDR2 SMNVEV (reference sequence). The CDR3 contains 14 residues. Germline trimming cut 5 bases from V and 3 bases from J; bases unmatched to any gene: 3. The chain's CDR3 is CASSAGTSGYEQYF. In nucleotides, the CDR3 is TGTGCCAGCAGTGCCGGGACTAGCGGCTACGAGCAGTACTTC.

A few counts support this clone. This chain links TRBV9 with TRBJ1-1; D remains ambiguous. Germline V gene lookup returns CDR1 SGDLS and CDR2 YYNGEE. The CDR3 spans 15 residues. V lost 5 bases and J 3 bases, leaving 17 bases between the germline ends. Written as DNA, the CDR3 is TGTGCCAGCAGTCCCGCCCTGGGAGATTACACTGAAGCTTTCTTT. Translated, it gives CASSPALGDYTEAFF. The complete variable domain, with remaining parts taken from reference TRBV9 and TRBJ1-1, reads DSGVTQTPKHLITATGQRVTLRCSPRSGDLSVYWYQQSLDQGLQFLIQYYNGEERAKGNILERFSAQQFPDLHSELNLSSLELGDSALYFCASSPALGDYTEAFFGQGTRLTVV.

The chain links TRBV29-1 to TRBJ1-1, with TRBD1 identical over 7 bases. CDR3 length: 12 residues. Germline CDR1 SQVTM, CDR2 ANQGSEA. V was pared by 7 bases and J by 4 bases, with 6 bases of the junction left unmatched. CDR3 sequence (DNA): TGCAGCGGGGGACAGTTAGGCACTGAAGCTTTCTTT. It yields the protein CSGGQLGTEAFF.

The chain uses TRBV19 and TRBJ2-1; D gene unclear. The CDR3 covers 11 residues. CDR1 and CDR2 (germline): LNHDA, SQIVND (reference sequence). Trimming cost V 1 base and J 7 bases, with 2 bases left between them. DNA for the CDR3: TGTGCCAGTAGTATAGGGAATGAGCAGTTCTTC. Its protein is CASSIGNEQFF. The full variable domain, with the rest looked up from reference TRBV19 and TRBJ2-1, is DGGITQSPKYLFRKEGQNVTLSCEQNLNHDAMYWYRQDPGQGLRLIYYSQIVNDFQKGDIAEGYSVSREKKESFPLTVTSAQKNPTAFYLCASSIGNEQFFGPGTRLTVL.

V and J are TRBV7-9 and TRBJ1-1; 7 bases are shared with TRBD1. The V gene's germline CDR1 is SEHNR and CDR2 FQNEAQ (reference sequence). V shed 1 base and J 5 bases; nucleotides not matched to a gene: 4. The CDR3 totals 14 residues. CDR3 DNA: TGTGCCAGCAGCTTAGAGGGCAGGGGGACTGAAGCTTTCTTT. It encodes CASSLEGRGTEAFF.

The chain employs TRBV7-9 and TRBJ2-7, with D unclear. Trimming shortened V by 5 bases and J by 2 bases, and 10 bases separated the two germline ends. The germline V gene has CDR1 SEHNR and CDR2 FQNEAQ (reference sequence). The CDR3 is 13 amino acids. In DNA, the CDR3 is TGTGCCAGCAGCAAAAGACGGACCTACGAGCAGTACTTC. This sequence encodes CASSKRRTYEQYF.

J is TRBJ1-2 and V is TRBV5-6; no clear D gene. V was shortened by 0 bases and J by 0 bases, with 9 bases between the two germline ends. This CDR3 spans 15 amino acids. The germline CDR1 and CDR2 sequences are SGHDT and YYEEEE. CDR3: CASSLGRPANYGYTF. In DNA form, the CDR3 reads TGTGCCAGCAGCTTGGGCAGGCCAGCTAACTATGGCTACACCTTC.